Detailed here is one T cell receptor beta chain. Its cognate antigen is unknown. This sample was included in a study of CD8+ T cells in alopecia areata. Background on the study: Treated patients were dosed with oral tofacitinib, taking 5 to 10 mg twice daily. Once tofacitinib had been taken for 6 to 18 months, 6 months off drug followed. Findings and caveats of the study: Scalp clonality, together with expanded CD8+ clones among the top 100, fell significantly with tofacitinib. Alphabeta T cells residing in normal skin are also sequenced in scalp samples.

Sequencing templates came from extracted RNA that was reverse transcribed into cDNA. Data came from immunoSEQ multiplex PCR; TCRdb stores just in-frame clones and leaves some out. The table has about 250,000 clones, 60% seen once; the top ten hold about 0.89%. This CDR3 contains 13 residues. Germline CDR1 reads SQVTM; CDR2 reads ANQGSEA. Trimming pared 8 bases from V and 8 bases from J, leaving 19 bases between. Treatment given: oral pan-JAK inhibitor, 5-10 mg twice daily. The receptor comes from a human donor with alopecia areata. The source was CD4+ T cells sorted from blood, collected around week 54, from a patient treated with tofacitinib. The V gene is TRBV29-1, the J gene TRBJ2-4; TRBD2 might be the D (6 bases). The CDR3 spells CSFNVRGGDIQYF. Written as DNA, the CDR3 is TGCAGCTTTAATGTCCGCGGAGGGGACATTCAGTACTTC.